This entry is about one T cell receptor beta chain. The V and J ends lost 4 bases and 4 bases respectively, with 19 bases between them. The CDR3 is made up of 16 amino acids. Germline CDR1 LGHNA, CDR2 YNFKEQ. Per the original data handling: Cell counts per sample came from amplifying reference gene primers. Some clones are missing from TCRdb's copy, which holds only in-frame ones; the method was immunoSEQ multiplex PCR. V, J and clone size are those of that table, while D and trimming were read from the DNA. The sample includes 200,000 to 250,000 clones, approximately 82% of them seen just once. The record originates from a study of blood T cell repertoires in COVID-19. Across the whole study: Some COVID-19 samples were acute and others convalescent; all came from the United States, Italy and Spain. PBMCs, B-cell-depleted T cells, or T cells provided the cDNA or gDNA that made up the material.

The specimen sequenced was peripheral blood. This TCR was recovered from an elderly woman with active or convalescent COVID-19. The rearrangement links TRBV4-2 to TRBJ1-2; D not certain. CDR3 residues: CASSPGKAGGLYGYTF. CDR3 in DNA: TGTGCCAGCAGCCCTGGGAAGGCAGGAGGGCTCTATGGCTACACCTTC.